This T cell receptor beta chain was recorded in a study of technical replicates of blood from a few donors. The V and J ends lost 0 bases and 5 bases, in that order; junction bases with no gene match: 4. The CDR3 extends over 14 amino acids. The germline CDR1 and CDR2 sequences are SGDLS and YYNGEE. Sequencing used immunoSEQ multiplex PCR; TCRdb keeps in-frame clones, though not all of them. The data contain 45,000 to 55,000 clones, 94% of them seen just once; the ten biggest clones take up about 0.2%. The clonotype was recovered from a human donor in good health. The material sequenced was T cells isolated from PBMCs. The V call is TRBV9, the J call TRBJ1-1; the match to TRBD1 covers 7 bases. The CDR3 is CASSVEGGGTEAFF. The CDR3, as DNA: TGTGCCAGCAGCGTAGAAGGGGGCGGTACTGAAGCTTTCTTT.